This T cell receptor beta chain stems from a study of technical replicates of blood from a few donors. The protocol was immunoSEQ multiplex PCR, while the TCRdb copy is restricted to in-frame clones and leaves out a portion. The sample has some 77,000 clones; roughly 90% are singletons. From germline, CDR1 is SGHAT and CDR2 FQNNGV. The V gene lost 5 bases and the J gene lost 1 base, with 5 bases spanning the gap. The CDR3 has 12 residues. The TCR was taken from a human donor in good health. J is TRBJ1-1 and V is TRBV11-2, with D uncertain. Specimen: T cells isolated from PBMCs. The DNA for the CDR3 is TGTGCCAGCAGCGGCTGGAACACTGAAGCTTTCTTT. Translating it yields CASSGWNTEAFF.